These 18 T cell receptor beta chains were all obtained from the same sample, sequenced in a study of shared clonotypes between healthy human individuals. Only in-frame clones appear in the TCRdb table, and some are missing; sequencing was by immunoSEQ multiplex PCR. This table has about 380,000 clones, 90% to 97% appearing once. The sample taken for sequencing was memory CD8+ T cells sorted from blood. The sample's subset: CD45RO+ cells pooled with CCR7-negative TemRA cells. Receptor source: a man aged 25-45 years in good health.

V and J are TRBV2 and TRBJ2-3; a possible D gene is TRBD2 (5 bases). The CDR3 consists of 14 residues. Germline CDR1 reads SNHLY; CDR2 reads FYNNEI. V was cut by 6 bases and J by 4 bases, with 14 bases left in between. The CDR3 sequence: CASRGAEAADTQYF. CDR3 nucleotide sequence: TGTGCCAGCAGGGGAGCGGAAGCGGCAGATACGCAGTATTTT.

V is TRBV5-1 and J is TRBJ1-1; D perhaps matches TRBD1 (5 bases). The CDR3 covers 14 residues. V dropped 1 base and J dropped 6 bases, with 13 bases sitting between them. The germline CDR1 and CDR2 sequences are SGHRS and YFSETQ. CDR3 residues: CASSLLRGDPEAFF. The DNA for the CDR3 is TGCGCCAGCAGCTTGCTCAGAGGGGACCCTGAAGCTTTCTTT.

The chain employs TRBV10-3 and TRBJ2-2, with 14 bases lining up with TRBD2. J gave up 5 bases and V 8 bases, and 7 bases lay outside the gene matches. Germline CDR1 and CDR2: ENHRY and SYGVKD. CDR3 size: 16 residues. The CDR3 DNA reads TGTGCCATCTCCGGGACTAGCGGGAGAAGTACCGGGGAGCTGTTTTTT. This encodes CAISGTSGRSTGELFF.

The table lists this clone with a count of one. This sequence joins TRBV6-4 and TRBJ2-1; perhaps TRBD2 as D (6 bases). The germline gives CDR1 MRHNA, CDR2 SNTAGT. This CDR3 region has 16 residues. The V gene lost 2 bases and the J gene lost 4 bases, with 15 bases spanning the gap. CDR3 nucleotide sequence: TGTGCCAGCAGTGACAAATCGACGGGGGAATACAATGAGCAGTTCTTC. Its protein is CASSDKSTGEYNEQFF.

Of note for this clone: The junction departs from the called germline gene at one end, perhaps through a read error. This chain joins TRBV5-1 and TRBJ2-3; TRBD1 matches 7 bases. Germline V gene lookup returns CDR1 SGHRS and CDR2 YFSETQ. The CDR3 consists of 14 residues. As DNA, the CDR3 is TGCGCCAGCAGCAAAGGGGACAGCACAGATACGCAGTTTTTT. Translation gives CASSKGDSTDTQFF.

The chain has TRBV6-5 and TRBJ2-3; TRBD2 might be the D (5 bases). CDR1 MNHEY and CDR2 SVGAGI come from the germline V gene. Trimming removed 1 base from V and 0 bases from J, with 8 bases in between. CDR3 length equals 15 residues. CDR3 loop: CASSYFGGSTDTQYF. In DNA form, the CDR3 reads TGTGCCAGCAGTTACTTCGGCGGGAGCACAGATACGCAGTATTTT.

CDR3 nucleotides: TGCGCCAGCCAGCCCCAGGGCAGGGCCCCCTACAATGAGCAGTTCTTC. This encodes CASQPQGRAPYNEQFF. V is TRBV5-1 and J is TRBJ2-1, with D possibly TRBD1 on 5 matching bases. Trimming removed 7 bases at V and 2 bases at J, with 19 bases between. Germline assignment: CDR1 SGHRS and CDR2 YFSETQ. This CDR3 contains 16 residues. The full variable domain, in which reference TRBV5-1 and TRBJ2-1 provide the parts outside the CDR3, is KAGVTQTPRYLIKTRGQQVTLSCSPISGHRSVSWYQQTPGQGLQFLFEYFSETQRNKGNFPGRFSGRQFSNSRSEMNVSTLELGDSALYLCASQPQGRAPYNEQFFGPGTRLTVL.

The chain uses TRBV28 and TRBJ1-2; D is undetermined. Trimming took off 7 bases at V and 8 bases at J, with 20 bases between the two ends. The CDR3 sequence is 14 residues long. Germline assignment: CDR1 MDHEN and CDR2 SYDVKM. In DNA, the CDR3 is TGTGCCAGCACGTTGTTTCAGGCATCTAGGGGCTACACCTTC. It specifies CASTLFQASRGYTF.

The chain joins TRBV5-1 to TRBJ2-3, with TRBD1 matching over 12 bases. After removal of 4 bases from V and 4 bases from J, the junction contained 4 bases not matched to a gene. Germline lookup yields CDR1 SGHRS and CDR2 YFSETQ. This CDR3 region has 15 residues. The CDR3 region has the DNA TGCGCCAGCAGCGTAGGGACAGGGGGCGCAGATACGCAGTATTTT. It is translated as CASSVGTGGADTQYF.

The chain uses TRBV28 and TRBJ2-7; 8 nucleotides align to TRBD2. The CDR3 contains 16 residues. Unmatched junction bases numbered 13, after V lost 5 bases and J lost 4 bases. Germline-derived CDR1 and CDR2 are MDHEN and SYDVKM. The CDR3 region is CASSGSRGGRIYEQYF. CDR3 nucleotide sequence: TGTGCCAGCAGTGGCAGCAGGGGCGGGAGGATATACGAGCAGTACTTC. Filled out from reference TRBV28 and TRBJ2-7, the complete variable domain reads DVKVTQSSRYLVKRTGEKVFLECVQDMDHENMFWYRQDPGLGLRLIYFSYDVKMKEKGDIPEGYSVSREKKERFSLILESASTNQTSMYLCASSGSRGGRIYEQYFGPGTRLTVT.

This chain joins TRBV2 and TRBJ2-1; 11 bases match TRBD1. CDR3 length: 15 amino acids. With 10 bases clipped from V and 5 bases from J, the junction kept 10 bases outside the gene matches. CDR1 and CDR2 (germline): SNHLY, FYNNEI. The CDR3 DNA follows: TGTGCCACATTGGGCCGGACAGGGGGCAACAATGAGCAGTTCTTC. Residues: CATLGRTGGNNEQFF.

The V and J genes are TRBV4-1 and TRBJ2-6; weak D call: TRBD1 (6 bases). Germline V gene data show CDR1 as MGHRA and CDR2 as YSYEKL. V lost 3 bases to trimming and J lost 0 bases, with 18 bases between them. The CDR3 is made up of 19 amino acids. The CDR3 is CASSHQDSFFSSGANVLTF. DNA of the CDR3: TGCGCCAGCAGCCACCAGGACAGCTTCTTTTCCTCTGGGGCCAACGTCCTGACTTTC.

The chain couples TRBV19 to TRBJ2-7; D may correspond to TRBD1 or TRBD2 (6 bases each). The CDR3 extends over 16 amino acids. From germline, CDR1 is LNHDA and CDR2 SQIVND (reference sequence). The ends were cut back, 0 bases at V and 2 bases at J, with 14 bases in the middle. The chain's CDR3 is CASSIEGGTPTYEQYF. The CDR3 DNA reads TGTGCCAGTAGTATAGAAGGGGGGACACCGACCTACGAGCAGTACTTC.

This clone was seen a single time. V is TRBV5-6 and J is TRBJ2-3; 8 positions agree with TRBD1. CDR1 and CDR2 (germline): SGHDT, YYEEEE. V trimming: 4 bases; J trimming: 4 bases; junction bases outside the gene matches: 11. The CDR3 has 16 residues. The CDR3 DNA is TGTGCCAGCAGCCAAAAGGGCGACAGGGGCCCAGATACGCAGTATTTT. It is translated as CASSQKGDRGPDTQYF.

The chain recombines TRBV10-3 with TRBJ1-6; no definite D call. The CDR3 loop spans 13 amino acids. Trimming took 2 bases from V and 4 from J, leaving 3 bases between them. CDR1 is ENHRY and CDR2 is SYGVKD in the germline V gene. The CDR3 is CAISEGYNSPLHF. CDR3 nucleotides: TGTGCCATCAGTGAGGGATATAATTCACCCCTCCACTTT.

The chain combines TRBV7-2 with TRBJ1-1, with TRBD1 identical over 10 bases. V dropped 5 bases and J dropped 0; count of bases not matched to a gene: 3. The CDR3 has 15 residues. Germline V gives CDR1 SGHTA, CDR2 FQGNSA. CDR3 loop: CASSVTGGVNTEAFF. As DNA, the CDR3 is TGTGCCAGCAGCGTGACAGGGGGCGTGAACACTGAAGCTTTCTTT.

This sequence joins TRBV11-3 and TRBJ2-1; 9 bases line up with TRBD2. Germline V gene data show CDR1 as SGHNT and CDR2 as YENEEA. CDR3 length equals 14 residues. Trimming took 2 bases from V and 6 from J; bases not matched to a gene: 2. The CDR3 sequence: CASSLYSGSNEQFF. The CDR3 DNA is TGTGCCAGCAGCTTATATAGCGGGAGCAATGAGCAGTTCTTC.

This clone is a singleton in its sample. This chain connects TRBV11-1 to TRBJ2-7; D is unclear. CDR1 is SGHAT and CDR2 is FQDESV in the germline V gene (reference sequence). V lost 3 bases and J 0 bases, leaving 6 bases between the germline ends. The CDR3 contains 13 residues. The CDR3 is CASSLVSSYEQYF. CDR3 nucleotides: TGTGCCAGCAGCTTGGTCAGCTCCTACGAGCAGTACTTC.